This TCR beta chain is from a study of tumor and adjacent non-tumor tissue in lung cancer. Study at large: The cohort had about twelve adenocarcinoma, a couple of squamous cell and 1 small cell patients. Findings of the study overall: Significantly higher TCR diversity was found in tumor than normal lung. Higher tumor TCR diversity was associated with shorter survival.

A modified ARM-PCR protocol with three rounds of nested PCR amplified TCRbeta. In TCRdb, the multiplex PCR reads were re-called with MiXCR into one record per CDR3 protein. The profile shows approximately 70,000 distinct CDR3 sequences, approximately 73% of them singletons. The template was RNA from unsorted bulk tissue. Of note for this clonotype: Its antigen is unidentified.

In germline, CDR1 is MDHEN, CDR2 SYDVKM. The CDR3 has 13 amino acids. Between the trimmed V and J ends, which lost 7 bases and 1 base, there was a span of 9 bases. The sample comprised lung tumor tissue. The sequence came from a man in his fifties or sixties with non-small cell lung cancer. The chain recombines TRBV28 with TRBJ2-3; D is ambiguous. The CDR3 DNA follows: TGTGCCAGCACCCCCGCCGGCACAGATACGCAGTATTTT. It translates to CASTPAGTDTQYF.